The clone carrying this T cell receptor (beta chain) was recorded many times. The sample originates from a study of T cells in Graves' hyperthyroidism and ophthalmopathy. Amplified regions were TCR beta CDR3 sequences from RNA transcripts. The TCR CDR3 was amplified in a first-round RT-PCR using the HTBI primer set. One entry per CDR3 protein, called by TCRdb with MiXCR from the multiplex PCR reads. The sample shows about 530,000 distinct CDR3 sequences, approximately 17% of them seen only once. Clinical symptoms, serum thyroxine, TRAb, thyroid ultrasound and orbital computed tomography established diagnosis. Around 10 ml fresh peripheral blood yielded the PBMCs. The CDR3 spans 14 residues. The germline CDR1 and CDR2 sequences are SNHLY and FYNNEI. The V and J ends lost 5 bases and 0 bases respectively, with 10 bases between them.

Sequenced sample: blood. This receptor was obtained from a woman aged 18-29 years with Graves' ophthalmopathy. The chain joins TRBV2 to TRBJ1-1, with D possibly TRBD1 on 5 matching bases. DNA of the CDR3: TGTGCCAGCAGTCCGACAGTCTTGAACACTGAAGCTTTCTTT. Translated: CASSPTVLNTEAFF.